This T cell receptor beta chain was sequenced in a study of T cells in localized non-small cell lung cancer (dated by TCRdb to 2019 to 2021). A note on the overall study: The study examined T cell repertoires in roughly 240 patients with early-stage NSCLC and compared tumors with uninvolved tumor-adjacent lungs. The cohort comprised 236 treatment-naïve NSCLC patients with resected, localized lung tumors. NSCLC patients had a mean age of roughly 66 years, and around 130 were male and some 98 female.

At diagnosis, peripheral blood, uninvolved tumor-adjacent lung and tumor were collected and were preserved as a mix of fresh-frozen and FFPE material. For TCR repertoire profiling, the blood samples were analyzed as peripheral blood mononuclear cells. The immunoSEQ Assay was used to sequence TCR beta CDR3 regions from DNA. The original pipeline was this. To compute T cell density, TCR beta template counts were normalized to usable DNA, which was estimated by amplifying housekeeping genes. The preseqR package was used to estimate richness by extrapolating to 400,000 templates for PBMC samples and to 120,000 templates for tissue samples. Clonality was defined by subtracting Pielou's evenness from one. Tissue-enriched TCRs were identified by differential abundance testing using productive amino-acid clonotypes, minimum total count 5 and alpha 0.1. The Jaccard Index and the Morisita Overlap Index were used to quantify repertoire overlap between compartments. GLIPH grouped TCR beta CDR3s together with public tetramer-defined viral CDR3s, and a viral motif had to include at least three viral sequences and also show V-gene enrichment. TCRdb obtained this table from immuneACCESS and retained in-frame rearrangements with V and J assigned. These tables miss some clones; where compared with another copy, unresolved V genes account for less than half of the shortfall, and the remainder is unexplained. V, J and clone size were drawn from that table, and D and trimming were deduced from the DNA. The sample data list approximately 83,000 clones, and more than 75% of these were observed just once. 4.1% of the sample is held by the ten biggest clonotypes.

The germline V gene sets CDR1 to MDHEN and CDR2 to SYDVKM. Measured from the cysteine to the phenylalanine, the CDR3 is 13 residues long. Only the CDR3 DNA is retained, 39 bases long and in frame from the first base. Trimmed from V: 5 bases; trimmed from J: 4 bases; junction bases lacking a gene match: 3. The paper as a whole reports these results and caveats: Of the top 100 tumor clones, a median of roughly 53 were detected in paired uninvolved adjacent lung; 28 were also among that lung's top 100. Multi-region tumor sequencing was not performed, so intratumor heterogeneity could not be excluded. Longer overall survival was associated with higher blood T cell density, whereas shorter survival was associated with higher adjacent-lung clonality. Uninvolved tumor-adjacent lung showed the highest T cell clonality, higher than tumor, which suggests more focused antigenic responses in the uninvolved tumor-adjacent lung. Since the design was exploratory, TCR variables were selected using unadjusted p-values with no false-discovery rate correction.

This clone occurred once. The specificity of this receptor is unknown. The sample holds no much larger clone one base away, and base qualities are not on file. The specimen was PBMCs, collected before any cancer treatment. Rearrangement joined TRBV28 to TRBJ1-1, with TRBD1 identical over 8 junction bases. This TCR was recovered from a woman aged 40-70 years with stage II squamous cell lung carcinoma. CDR3 protein: CASSVQGGTEAFF. In nucleotides, the sequence is TGTGCCAGCAGTGTACAGGGGGGCACTGAAGCTTTCTTT.